This T cell receptor (beta chain) was sequenced during a study of cytomegalovirus exposure and HLA in healthy donors. V shed 4 bases and J shed 4 bases, with 21 bases lying between them. CDR1 is SEHNR and CDR2 is FQNEAQ in the germline V gene (reference sequence). CDR3 length: 17 residues. TCRdb's table, derived via immunoSEQ multiplex PCR, lists solely in-frame clones and lacks some. The sample lists over 100,000 clones, about nine tenths occurring once. Sequenced material: PBMCs. The origin of this receptor is a man between 25 and 39 years old in good health and CMV-seronegative. The V call is TRBV7-9, the J call TRBJ2-3; D is undetermined. The CDR3 nucleotides are TGTGCCAGCAGCTCGAGACTCAGTCCCAGTTCCCCAGATACGCAGTATTTT. Residues: CASSSRLSPSSPDTQYF.